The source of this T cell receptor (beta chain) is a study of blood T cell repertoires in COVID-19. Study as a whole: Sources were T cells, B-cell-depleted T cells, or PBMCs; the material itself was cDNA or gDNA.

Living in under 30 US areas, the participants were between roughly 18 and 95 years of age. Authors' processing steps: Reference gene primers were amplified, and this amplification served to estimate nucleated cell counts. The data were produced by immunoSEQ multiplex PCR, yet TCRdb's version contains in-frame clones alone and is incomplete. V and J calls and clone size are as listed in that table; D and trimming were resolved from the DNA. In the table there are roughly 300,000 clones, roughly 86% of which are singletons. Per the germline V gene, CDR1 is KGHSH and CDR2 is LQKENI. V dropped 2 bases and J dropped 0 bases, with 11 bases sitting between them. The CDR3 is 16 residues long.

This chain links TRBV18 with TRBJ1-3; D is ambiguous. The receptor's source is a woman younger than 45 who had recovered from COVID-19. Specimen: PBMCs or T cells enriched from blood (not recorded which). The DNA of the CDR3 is TGTGCCAGCTCACCAGGAAACAGCAACTCTGGAAACACCATATATTTT. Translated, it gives CASSPGNSNSGNTIYF.